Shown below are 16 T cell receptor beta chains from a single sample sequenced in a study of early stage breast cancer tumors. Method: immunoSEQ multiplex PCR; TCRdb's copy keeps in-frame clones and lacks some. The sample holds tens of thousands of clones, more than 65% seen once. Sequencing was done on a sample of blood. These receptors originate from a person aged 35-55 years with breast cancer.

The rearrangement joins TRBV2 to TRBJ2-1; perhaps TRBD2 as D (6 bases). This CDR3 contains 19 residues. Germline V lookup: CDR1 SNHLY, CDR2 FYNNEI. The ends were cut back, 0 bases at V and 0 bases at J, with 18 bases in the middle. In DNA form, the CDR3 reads TGTGCCAGCAGTGAAGCGCGGTCGGGAGCGGTGGTCTCCTACAATGAGCAGTTCTTC. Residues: CASSEARSGAVVSYNEQFF.

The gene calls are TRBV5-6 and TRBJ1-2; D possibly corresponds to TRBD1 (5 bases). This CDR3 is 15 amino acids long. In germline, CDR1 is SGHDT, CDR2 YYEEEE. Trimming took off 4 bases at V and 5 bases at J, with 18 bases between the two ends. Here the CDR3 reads CASSEGAQVLYGYTF. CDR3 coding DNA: TGTGCCAGCAGCGAAGGGGCCCAAGTTCTATATGGCTACACCTTC.

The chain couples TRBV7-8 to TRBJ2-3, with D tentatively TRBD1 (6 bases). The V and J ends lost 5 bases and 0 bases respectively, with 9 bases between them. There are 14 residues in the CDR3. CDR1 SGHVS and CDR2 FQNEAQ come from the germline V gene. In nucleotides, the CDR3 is TGTGCCAGCAGCCCCGGGACAAGCACAGATACGCAGTATTTT. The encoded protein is CASSPGTSTDTQYF.

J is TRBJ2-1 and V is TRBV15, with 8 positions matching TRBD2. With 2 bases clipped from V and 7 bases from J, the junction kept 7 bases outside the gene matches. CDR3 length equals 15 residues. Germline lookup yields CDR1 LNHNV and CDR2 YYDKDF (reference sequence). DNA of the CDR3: TGTGCCACCAGCAGATTTGGGACTAGTTTAAATGAGCAGTTCTTC. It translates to CATSRFGTSLNEQFF. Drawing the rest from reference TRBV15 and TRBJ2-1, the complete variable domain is DAMVIQNPRYQVTQFGKPVTLSCSQTLNHNVMYWYQQKSSQAPKLLFHYYDKDFNNEADTPDNFQSRRPNTSFCFLDIRSPGLGDTAMYLCATSRFGTSLNEQFFGPGTRLTVL.

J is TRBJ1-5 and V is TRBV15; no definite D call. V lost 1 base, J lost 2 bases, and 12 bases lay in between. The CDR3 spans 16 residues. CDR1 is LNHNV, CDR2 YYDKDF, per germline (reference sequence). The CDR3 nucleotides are TGTGCCACCAGCAGAGGTGTGGTAGACGGCAATCAGCCCCAGCATTTT. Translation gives CATSRGVVDGNQPQHF.

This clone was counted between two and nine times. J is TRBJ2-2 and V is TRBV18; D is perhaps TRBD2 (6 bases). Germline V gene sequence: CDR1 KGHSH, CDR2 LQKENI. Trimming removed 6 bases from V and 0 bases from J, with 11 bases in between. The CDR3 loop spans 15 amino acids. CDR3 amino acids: CASSPGTANTGELFF. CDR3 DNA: TGTGCCAGCTCCCCCGGGACTGCGAACACCGGGGAGCTGTTTTTT.

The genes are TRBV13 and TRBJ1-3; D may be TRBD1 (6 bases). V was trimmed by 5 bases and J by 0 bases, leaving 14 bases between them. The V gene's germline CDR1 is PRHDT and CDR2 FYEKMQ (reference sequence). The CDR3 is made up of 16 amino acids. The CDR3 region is CASSHTGQLSGNTIYF. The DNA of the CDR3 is TGTGCCAGCAGCCATACCGGACAGCTCTCTGGAAACACCATATATTTT.

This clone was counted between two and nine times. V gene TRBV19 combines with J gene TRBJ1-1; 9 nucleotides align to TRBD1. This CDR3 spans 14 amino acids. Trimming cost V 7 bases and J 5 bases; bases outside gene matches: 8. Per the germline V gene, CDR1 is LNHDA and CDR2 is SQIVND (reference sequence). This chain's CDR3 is CASNPGQGATEAFF. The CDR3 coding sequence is TGTGCCAGTAATCCGGGACAGGGTGCAACTGAAGCTTTCTTT.

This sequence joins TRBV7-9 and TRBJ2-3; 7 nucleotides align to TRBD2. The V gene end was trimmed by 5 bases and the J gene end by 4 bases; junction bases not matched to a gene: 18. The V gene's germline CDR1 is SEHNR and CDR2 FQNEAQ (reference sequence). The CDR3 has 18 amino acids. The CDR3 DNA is TGTGCCAGCAGCCCCGCCTTGCGACTAGCTTCGAGAGCAGATACGCAGTATTTT. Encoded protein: CASSPALRLASRADTQYF.

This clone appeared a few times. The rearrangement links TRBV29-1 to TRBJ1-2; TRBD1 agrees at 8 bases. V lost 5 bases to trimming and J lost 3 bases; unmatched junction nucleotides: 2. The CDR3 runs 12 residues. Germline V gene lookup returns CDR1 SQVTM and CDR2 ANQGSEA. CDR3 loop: CSVSQGDYGYTF. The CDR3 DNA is TGCAGCGTTTCACAGGGGGACTATGGCTACACCTTC.

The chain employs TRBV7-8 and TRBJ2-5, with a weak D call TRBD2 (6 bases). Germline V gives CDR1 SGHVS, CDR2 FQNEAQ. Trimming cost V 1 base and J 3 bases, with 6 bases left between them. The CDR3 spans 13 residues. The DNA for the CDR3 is TGTGCCAGCAGCTTAGAGCGGGAAGAGACCCAGTACTTC. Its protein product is CASSLEREETQYF.

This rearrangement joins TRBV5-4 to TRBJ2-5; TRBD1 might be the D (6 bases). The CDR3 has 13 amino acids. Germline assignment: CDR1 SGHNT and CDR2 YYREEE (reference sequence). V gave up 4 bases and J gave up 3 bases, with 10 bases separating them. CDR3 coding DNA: TGTGCCAGCAGCGGCCGGACAGAAGAGACCCAGTACTTC. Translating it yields CASSGRTEETQYF.

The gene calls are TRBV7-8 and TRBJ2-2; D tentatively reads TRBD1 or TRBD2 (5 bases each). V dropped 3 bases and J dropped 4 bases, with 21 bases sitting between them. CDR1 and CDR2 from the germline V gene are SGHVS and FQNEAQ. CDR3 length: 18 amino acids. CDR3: CASSFLVSGRAATGELFF. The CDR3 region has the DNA TGTGCCAGCAGCTTTCTCGTCTCGGGGCGGGCTGCCACCGGGGAGCTGTTTTTT. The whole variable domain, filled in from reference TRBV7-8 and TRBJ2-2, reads GAGVSQSPRYKVAKRGQDVALRCDPISGHVSLFWYQQALGQGPEFLTYFQNEAQLDKSGLPSDRFFAERPEGSVSTLKIQRTQQEDSAVYLCASSFLVSGRAATGELFFGEGSRLTVL.

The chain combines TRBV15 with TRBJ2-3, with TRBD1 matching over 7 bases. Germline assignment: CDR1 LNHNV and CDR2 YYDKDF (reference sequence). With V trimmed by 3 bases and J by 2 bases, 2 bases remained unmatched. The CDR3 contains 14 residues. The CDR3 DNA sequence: TGTGCCACCAGCAGGGACAGGTACACAGATACGCAGTATTTT. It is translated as CATSRDRYTDTQYF.

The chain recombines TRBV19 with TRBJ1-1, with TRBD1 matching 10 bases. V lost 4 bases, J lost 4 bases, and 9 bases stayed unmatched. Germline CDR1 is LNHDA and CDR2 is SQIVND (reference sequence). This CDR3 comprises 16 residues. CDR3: CASSRRTGGTTTEAFF. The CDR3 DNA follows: TGTGCCAGTAGTAGAAGGACAGGGGGAACAACCACTGAAGCTTTCTTT.

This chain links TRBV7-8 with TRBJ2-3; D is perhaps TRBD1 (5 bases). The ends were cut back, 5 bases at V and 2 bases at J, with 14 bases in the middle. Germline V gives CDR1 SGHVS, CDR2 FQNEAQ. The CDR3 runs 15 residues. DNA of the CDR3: TGTGCCAGCAGCACCAGACAGCTGTCCACAGATACGCAGTATTTT. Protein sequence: CASSTRQLSTDTQYF. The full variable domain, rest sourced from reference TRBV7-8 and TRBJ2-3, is GAGVSQSPRYKVAKRGQDVALRCDPISGHVSLFWYQQALGQGPEFLTYFQNEAQLDKSGLPSDRFFAERPEGSVSTLKIQRTQQEDSAVYLCASSTRQLSTDTQYFGPGTRLTVL.